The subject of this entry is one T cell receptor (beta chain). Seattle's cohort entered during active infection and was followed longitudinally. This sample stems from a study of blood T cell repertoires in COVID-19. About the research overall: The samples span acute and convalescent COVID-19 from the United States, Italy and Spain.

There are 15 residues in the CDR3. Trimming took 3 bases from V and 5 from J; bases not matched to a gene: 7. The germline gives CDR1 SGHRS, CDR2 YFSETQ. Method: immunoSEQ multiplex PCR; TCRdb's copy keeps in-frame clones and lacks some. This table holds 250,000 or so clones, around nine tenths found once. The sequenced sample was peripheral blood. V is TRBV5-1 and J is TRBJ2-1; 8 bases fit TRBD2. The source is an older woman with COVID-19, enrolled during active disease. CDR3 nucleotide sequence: TGCGCCAGCAGCTCTAACGCACTAGCGGACAATGAGCAGTTCTTC. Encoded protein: CASSSNALADNEQFF.